The entry below gives a single TCR beta chain sequence along with its context. Its antigen is unknown. MiXCR was run by TCRdb on the 5' RACE reads, yielding one entry per CDR3 protein. Here the sample spans 300,000 to 350,000 distinct CDR3 sequences, over 3.5% being singletons. Germline lookup yields CDR1 DFQATT and CDR2 SNEGSKA (reference sequence). This CDR3 is built from 19 residues. The V gene end was trimmed by 3 bases and the J gene end by 3 bases; junction bases not matched to a gene: 16. This record belongs to a study of T cells after yellow fever vaccination. Study-wide results and caveats: A large majority of primary-vaccination clones showed up again after the booster (about 96% CD4, around 85% CD8). Clonotypes found in both CD4 and CD8 compartments made up a small share.

The sample in question was PBMCs, obtained 15 days after the yellow fever booster vaccination. This TCR derives from a man aged 18 to 29 who received the YFV17D yellow fever vaccine. This rearrangement joins TRBV20-1 to TRBJ1-4; 10 bases are a match to TRBD1. The CDR3 nucleotides are TGCAGTGCTAGGGGGCGACAGGGGGCCCCCGATGTAGCTAATGAAAAACTGTTTTTT. Translation: CSARGRQGAPDVANEKLFF.